These 16 T cell receptor beta chains were sequenced from one sample in a study of blood T cell repertoires in COVID-19. Sequencing used immunoSEQ multiplex PCR; TCRdb keeps in-frame clones, though not all of them. The sample lists under 95,000 clones, approximately 90% occurring once. Sequencing input: peripheral blood. These receptors all stem from a man in his fifties with COVID-19, enrolled during active disease.

The chain links TRBV3-1 (or the pseudogene TRBV3-2) to TRBJ2-2; weak D call: TRBD1 (6 bases). Germline V gene data show CDR1 as LGHDT and CDR2 as YNNKEL (reference sequence). CDR3 size: 14 residues. Trimming pared 1 base from V and 5 bases from J, leaving 8 bases between. For the CDR3, the DNA is TGTGCCAGCAGCCAAGCGGGGACAACCGGGGAGCTGTTTTTT. Protein sequence: CASSQAGTTGELFF.

The chain carries TRBV5-1 and TRBJ2-1; TRBD1 matches 9 bases. V gave up 3 bases and J gave up 16 bases; unmatched junction bases: 8. Germline CDR1 reads SGHRS; CDR2 reads YFSETQ. This CDR3 comprises 12 residues. As DNA, the CDR3 is TGCGCCAGCAGCTCCCGGGACAGGGAACGCTTCTTC. Encoded protein: CASSSRDRERFF. Based on the CDR3 plus reference TRBV5-1 and TRBJ2-1, the full variable domain is KAGVTQTPRYLIKTRGQQVTLSCSPISGHRSVSWYQQTPGQGLQFLFEYFSETQRNKGNFPGRFSGRQFSNSRSEMNVSTLELGDSALYLCASSSRDRERFFGPGTRLTVL.

J is TRBJ2-4 and V is TRBV6-1; 9 bases are a match to TRBD1. CDR1 and CDR2 from the germline V gene are MNHNS and SASEGT. V gave up 2 bases and J gave up 6 bases; unmatched junction bases: 5. The CDR3 is made up of 15 amino acids. The CDR3 coding sequence is TGTGCCAGCAGTGAACAACCGGGACAGGGAAACATTCAGTACTTC. Its protein is CASSEQPGQGNIQYF.

The rearrangement uses TRBV27 and TRBJ1-5; 8 bases are shared with TRBD1. The CDR3 spans 14 residues. Germline trimming cut 6 bases from V and 3 bases from J; bases unmatched to any gene: 4. Germline V gene lookup returns CDR1 MNHEY and CDR2 SMNVEV (reference sequence). DNA of the CDR3: TGTGCCAGCAGGAAGACAGGGGACAATCAGCCCCAGCATTTT. Protein sequence: CASRKTGDNQPQHF.

The chain employs TRBV19 and TRBJ2-5; 9 nucleotides match TRBD2. Per the germline V gene, CDR1 is LNHDA and CDR2 is SQIVND (reference sequence). V was pared by 5 bases and J by 4 bases, with 5 bases of the junction left unmatched. The CDR3 is 14 residues long. CDR3 in amino acids: CASSAGLAGETQYF. As DNA, the CDR3 is TGTGCCAGTAGTGCGGGACTAGCTGGAGAGACCCAGTACTTC.

The CDR3 is CASRAVPTNEKLFF. The CDR3 nucleotides read TGTGCCAGCAGGGCCGTTCCAACTAATGAAAAACTGTTTTTT. This chain uses TRBV6-5 with TRBJ1-4; D is undetermined. The CDR3 runs to 14 residues. The V end was cut by 6 bases, the J end by 0 bases, with 8 bases between. From germline, CDR1 is MNHEY and CDR2 SVGAGI.

The DNA of the CDR3 is TGTGCCAGCAGTCCCCAGGGACAGGGGGAGACCCAGTACTTC. Its protein product is CASSPQGQGETQYF. V and J are TRBV6-5 and TRBJ2-5, with 10 positions matching TRBD1. With V trimmed by 5 bases and J by 5 bases, 5 bases remained unmatched. This CDR3 has 14 residues. Germline V gene lookup returns CDR1 MNHEY and CDR2 SVGAGI.

The V call is TRBV30, the J call TRBJ1-5; unclear D gene. The germline CDR1 and CDR2 sequences are GTSNPN and SVGIG (reference sequence). The CDR3 runs 14 residues. V lost 0 bases and J 10 bases, leaving 16 bases between the germline ends. The CDR3 nucleotides read TGTGCCTGGAGTGTTTCCGGCGGGGATTACCCCCAGCATTTT. Translated: CAWSVSGGDYPQHF.

The gene calls are TRBV21-1 and TRBJ2-2; TRBD1 reflects the table's D call only, with no check against the DNA. TRBV21-1 is noted as a pseudogene. The CDR3 sequence is 20 residues long. The CDR3 reads CASSKAPQGGAEPEHRGAVF. In nucleotides, the CDR3 is TGTGCCAGCAGCAAAGCACCCCAAGGGGGCGCGGAGCCCGAACACCGGGGAGCTGTTTTT.

The rearrangement joins TRBV6-1 to TRBJ2-5; D may be TRBD2 (7 bases). Germline V lookup: CDR1 MNHNS, CDR2 SASEGT. Trimming cost V 11 bases and J 5 bases, with 24 bases left between them. This CDR3 is 15 amino acids long. CDR3 sequence reads: CAASSWGGGGETQYF. The CDR3 region has the DNA TGTGCCGCCAGCAGTTGGGGGGGCGGTGGTGAGACCCAGTACTTC.

This clone came up once. V usage is TRBV21-1 and J usage is TRBJ2-1; the table assigns TRBD2, which was not confirmed against the DNA. TRBV21-1 is a recognized pseudogene. The CDR3 extends over 10 amino acids. The CDR3 spells CASSEGLQFF. CDR3 coding DNA: TGTGCCAGCAGCGAGGGACTCCAGTTCTTC.

V and J are TRBV28 and TRBJ1-2; D uncertain. V was shortened by 7 bases and J by 4 bases, with 7 bases between the two germline ends. Germline CDR1 is MDHEN and CDR2 is SYDVKM. The CDR3 has 11 amino acids. The CDR3 nucleotides are TGTGCCAGCAAAGGGAGCTATGGCTACACCTTC. Its translation: CASKGSYGYTF.

This chain links TRBV30 with TRBJ1-2; 9 bases align to TRBD1. This CDR3 is 16 amino acids long. Germline CDR1 reads GTSNPN; CDR2 reads SVGIG (reference sequence). The V and J ends lost 2 bases and 3 bases, in that order; junction bases with no gene match: 10. For the CDR3, the DNA is TGTGCCTGGAGTAGAGGTTGGACAGGGGATGACTATGGCTACACCTTC. Protein sequence: CAWSRGWTGDDYGYTF.

The chain has TRBV6-5 and TRBJ2-7; no reliable D call. The CDR3 loop spans 14 amino acids. Germline loops: CDR1 MNHEY, CDR2 SVGAGI. The V and J ends lost 6 bases and 0 bases respectively, with 12 bases between them. The CDR3 loop reads CASRIMLSSYEQYF. The CDR3, as DNA: TGTGCCAGCAGAATTATGTTGAGCTCCTACGAGCAGTACTTC.

The chain has TRBV21-1 and TRBJ2-7; the D call of TRBD2 is as the table states it, not checked on the DNA. TRBV21-1 is a pseudogene segment. The CDR3 is 18 residues long. CDR3 in DNA: TGTGCCAGCAGCAAGGGGGCTAGCGGGCACTCAGGGTCTTGCGAGCAGTACTTC. Translation: CASSKGASGHSGSCEQYF.

The genes are TRBV5-1 and TRBJ2-3, with D possibly matching TRBD2 (6 bases). The germline V gene has CDR1 SGHRS and CDR2 YFSETQ. Trimming pared 6 bases from V and 0 bases from J, leaving 14 bases between. CDR3 length equals 15 residues. The CDR3 bases are TGCGCCAGCACCTTAGCGGCTACTAGCACAGATACGCAGTATTTT. It translates to CASTLAATSTDTQYF.